This T cell receptor (beta chain) was identified during a study of blood T cell repertoires in COVID-19. Study background: Sources were T cells, B-cell-depleted T cells, or PBMCs; the material itself was cDNA or gDNA.

The study recruited people aged about 18 to 95 years across approximately 25 US areas. Membership in each cohort depended on participant-reported clinical history. Looked up from germline, CDR1 is LGHDT and CDR2 is YNNKEL (reference sequence). This CDR3 contains 14 residues. With 4 bases removed from V and 0 bases from J, the gap between germline ends came to 7 bases. Original handling: Estimates of nucleated cell counts were drawn from the amplification of reference gene primers. Sequencing used immunoSEQ multiplex PCR; TCRdb keeps in-frame clones, though not all of them. The V and J calls and clone size were taken over from that table, and D and trimming were inferred from the DNA. There are some 270,000 clones in the sample; around 92% occur only once, and under 2.5% lies in the top ten.

V usage is TRBV3-1 (or the pseudogene TRBV3-2) and J usage is TRBJ1-5; D gene ambiguous. The sequence derives from an older woman who had recovered from COVID-19. Sequenced input: PBMCs or T cells enriched from blood (not recorded which). CDR3 sequence (DNA): TGTGCCAGCAGCCTCCAGGCTAGCAATCAGCCCCAGCATTTT. Translation gives CASSLQASNQPQHF.